A selection of T cell receptor beta chains follows, all from one sample in a study of blood T cell repertoires in COVID-19. The protocol was immunoSEQ multiplex PCR, while the TCRdb copy is restricted to in-frame clones and leaves out a portion. The sample comprises about 200,000 clones, about 79% of which are singletons, and less than 15% rests with the top ten. Source material: peripheral blood. These receptors were obtained from a human donor in a cohort sampled during active COVID-19. CDR3s include the opening cysteine and the closing phenylalanine or tryptophan. The order of the fields is V gene, J gene, clone size, D gene, CDR3 DNA, CDR3 protein. D genes are given only for firm matches. Expanded clones get a size class; other rows say once, few or many, or leave the size out.

TRBV2,TRBJ2-3,-,TRBD2,TGTGCCAGCAGTCCTAGCGGGTCCGGCACAGATACGCAGTATTTT,CASSPSGSGTDTQYF
TRBV7-8,TRBJ2-1,once,-,TGTGCCAGCAGCTTAGCGCTAGCGCTAGAGCAGTTCTTC,CASSLALALEQFF
TRBV30,TRBJ1-4,-,-,TGTGCCTGGAGTGTACGTCGGGGGAGTACAGAAAAACTGTTTTTT,CAWSVRRGSTEKLFF
TRBV6-5,TRBJ1-1,few,-,TGTGCCACCAGGCCGGGAACCCTAACTGAAGCTTTCTTT,CATRPGTLTEAFF
TRBV6-5,TRBJ2-5,-,-,TGTGCCAGCAGTTACTCGGGAGACCCCTCGAAGACCCAGTACTTC,CASSYSGDPSKTQYF
TRBV19,TRBJ1-2,-,-,TGTGCCAGTAGTACTACGTTAAGCCAGGTCTCCTATGGCTACACCTTC,CASSTTLSQVSYGYTF
TRBV28,TRBJ2-3,-,TRBD2,TGTGCCAGCAGTTTACGACTAGCGGGACCAGATACGCAGTATTTT,CASSLRLAGPDTQYF
TRBV27,TRBJ2-2,-,TRBD2,TGTGCCAGCAGTTTACTTCGGACTAGCGTAAACACCGGGGAGCTGTTTTTT,CASSLLRTSVNTGELFF
TRBV18,TRBJ2-3,once,TRBD2,TGTGCCAGCTCACCGGGACTAGCGGGCACAGATACGCAGTATTTT,CASSPGLAGTDTQYF
TRBV6-4,TRBJ1-1,-,-,TGTGCCAGCAGTGACCCCTATGCCGGGGCTTTCTTT,CASSDPYAGAFF
TRBV28,TRBJ2-7,-,TRBD2,TGTGCCAGCAGGCTAGCGGGAGGCCCCTACGAGCAGTACTTC,CASRLAGGPYEQYF
TRBV6-2/TRBV6-3,TRBJ1-1,-,-,TGTGCCAGCAGTTACCCGTCTCCTCCGGGTACCGTTATTAAGAACACTGAAGCTTTCTTT,CASSYPSPPGTVIKNTEAFF
TRBV7-8,TRBJ1-5,-,-,TGTGCCAGCAGCTTATTCAGGAATCAGCCCCAGCATTTT,CASSLFRNQPQHF
TRBV5-1,TRBJ2-2,-,-,TGCGCCAGCAGCTTGGTGAGGGCTATAGGCACCGGGGAGCTGTTTTTT,CASSLVRAIGTGELFF
TRBV7-7,TRBJ2-1,-,-,TGTGCCAGCAGCTTAGGTTCGAACAGTAACAATGAGCAGTTCTTC,CASSLGSNSNNEQFF
TRBV23-1,TRBJ1-6,-,-,TGCGCCAGCAGTCAATCGGGAGGGTCCAATTCACCCCTCCACTTT,CASSQSGGSNSPLHF
TRBV11-1,TRBJ1-1,many,-,TGTGCCAGCAGCTTAGTGAGGGAGAGCACTGAAGCTTTCTTT,CASSLVRESTEAFF